Presented here are 17 T cell receptor beta chains from one specimen sequenced in a study of T cell clones after liver transplantation. Produced via immunoSEQ multiplex PCR; TCRdb's table is partial and in-frame only. The sample comprises more than 45,000 clones, about 73% of which are singletons, and over 2.5% rests with the top ten. The starting material was CD4+ T cells from blood, obtained at the roughly 15-month timepoint. All receptors derive from a human patient who received a liver transplant. Some T cells may be transferred from the graft donor.

V and J are TRBV15 and TRBJ1-6; maybe TRBD1 (6 bases). CDR1 and CDR2 from the germline V gene are LNHNV and YYDKDF (reference sequence). The CDR3 runs to 15 residues. The germline V and J ends were trimmed by 5 bases and 1 base, with 9 bases remaining between them. The CDR3 here is CATSPTGSYNSPLHF. Written as DNA, the CDR3 is TGTGCCACCAGCCCGACAGGTTCCTATAATTCACCCCTCCACTTT.

This sequence joins TRBV15 and TRBJ2-3; a weak D match, TRBD2 (5 bases). Looked up from germline, CDR1 is LNHNV and CDR2 is YYDKDF (reference sequence). Trimming cost V 1 base and J 0 bases, with 17 bases left between them. The CDR3 has 18 residues. The CDR3 coding sequence is TGTGCCACCAGCAGAGGTTCAGGACTGGTGACTAGCACAGATACGCAGTATTTT. Translation: CATSRGSGLVTSTDTQYF. Full variable domain (missing parts from reference TRBV15 and TRBJ2-3): DAMVIQNPRYQVTQFGKPVTLSCSQTLNHNVMYWYQQKSSQAPKLLFHYYDKDFNNEADTPDNFQSRRPNTSFCFLDIRSPGLGDTAMYLCATSRGSGLVTSTDTQYFGPGTRLTVL.

In this sample, this clone turned up a few times. The chain links TRBV5-1 to TRBJ1-1, with a tentative D call TRBD1 (5 bases). The germline gives CDR1 SGHRS, CDR2 YFSETQ. This CDR3 contains 13 residues. V was shortened by 4 bases and J by 1 base, with 8 bases between the two germline ends. DNA of the CDR3: TGCGCCAGCAGCCCCACAGGGAACACTGAAGCTTTCTTT. Protein product: CASSPTGNTEAFF.

The chain has TRBV29-1 and TRBJ2-6; D call uncertain. Germline V gene data show CDR1 as SQVTM and CDR2 as ANQGSEA. V was shortened by 5 bases and J by 2 bases, with 10 bases between the two germline ends. CDR3 length: 14 residues. The CDR3 here is CSVLSKAGANVLTF. The CDR3 DNA is TGCAGCGTTTTAAGCAAAGCTGGGGCCAACGTCCTGACTTTC.

The gene calls are TRBV7-8 and TRBJ1-1; D unresolved. Germline V lookup: CDR1 SGHVS, CDR2 FQNEAQ. Trimming took 5 bases from V and 1 from J, leaving 8 bases between them. The CDR3 loop spans 13 amino acids. The DNA for the CDR3 is TGTGCCAGCAGCGACATTTGGAACACTGAAGCTTTCTTT. Protein: CASSDIWNTEAFF.

V gene TRBV6-1 combines with J gene TRBJ1-5; D not resolved. V lost 3 bases, J lost 6 bases, and 12 bases lay in between. Germline V gene lookup returns CDR1 MNHNS and CDR2 SASEGT. CDR3 length equals 14 residues. Here the CDR3 reads CASSDPGYGQPQHF. The CDR3 DNA follows: TGTGCCAGCAGTGACCCAGGTTACGGTCAGCCCCAGCATTTT.

The gene calls are TRBV28 and TRBJ2-5, with TRBD2 matching over 7 bases. V lost 1 base and J lost 1; bases outside the gene matches: 3. The CDR3 sequence is 15 residues long. In germline, CDR1 is MDHEN, CDR2 SYDVKM. The CDR3 sequence: CASSLSGGVQETQYF. CDR3 nucleotides: TGTGCCAGCAGTTTATCTGGGGGGGTCCAAGAGACCCAGTACTTC. Complete variable domain (other parts from reference TRBV28 and TRBJ2-5): DVKVTQSSRYLVKRTGEKVFLECVQDMDHENMFWYRQDPGLGLRLIYFSYDVKMKEKGDIPEGYSVSREKKERFSLILESASTNQTSMYLCASSLSGGVQETQYFGPGTRLLVL.

The chain couples TRBV29-1 to TRBJ2-3, with 13 positions matching TRBD2. Germline CDR1 is SQVTM and CDR2 is ANQGSEA. The CDR3 is 16 amino acids. Losses at the gene ends were 5 bases for V and 1 base for J; bases not matched to a gene: 6. This chain's CDR3 is CSVPTTSGGRTDTQYF. CDR3 nucleotides: TGCAGCGTTCCAACGACTAGCGGGGGGCGCACAGATACGCAGTATTTT.

This clone was recorded a few times. Here the CDR3 DNA reads TGTGCCAGCTCACCGGGACAGGGTGGCGGGGAGCTGTTTTTT. As protein: CASSPGQGGGELFF. This chain connects TRBV18 to TRBJ2-2, with 9 nucleotides matching TRBD1. Losses at the gene ends were 3 bases for V and 7 bases for J; bases not matched to a gene: 3. This CDR3 is 14 amino acids long. The germline V gene encodes CDR1 KGHSH and CDR2 LQKENI.

The V and J genes are TRBV5-8 and TRBJ2-1, with 8 bases matching TRBD2. V dropped 4 bases and J dropped 4; count of bases not matched to a gene: 7. The CDR3 is made up of 15 amino acids. Germline CDR1 reads SGHTS; CDR2 reads YDEGEE. The CDR3, as DNA: TGTGCCAGCAGCACACTAGCGGCCTTTTACAATGAGCAGTTCTTC. Translating it yields CASSTLAAFYNEQFF.

This clone has just one count. This sequence joins TRBV2 and TRBJ1-4, with D hard to call. The CDR3 has 12 amino acids. Germline V lookup: CDR1 SNHLY, CDR2 FYNNEI. V lost 8 bases, J lost 0 bases, and 4 bases lay in between. CDR3 coding DNA: TGTGCCAGCGGACCAACTAATGAAAAACTGTTTTTT. It encodes CASGPTNEKLFF.

The V and J genes are TRBV11-2 and TRBJ2-2; the match to TRBD2 covers 9 bases. The CDR3 is made up of 19 amino acids. Looked up from germline, CDR1 is SGHAT and CDR2 is FQNNGV. V lost 5 bases to trimming and J lost 1 base; unmatched junction nucleotides: 14. The CDR3: CASSPTPLGAGGNTGELFF. DNA of the CDR3: TGTGCCAGCAGCCCTACCCCTTTGGGAGCGGGAGGGAACACCGGGGAGCTGTTTTTT.

V gene TRBV5-6 combines with J gene TRBJ2-7; D gene uncertain. Germline V gene data show CDR1 as SGHDT and CDR2 as YYEEEE. The CDR3 extends over 13 amino acids. V lost 2 bases, J lost 0 bases, and 6 bases lay in between. The CDR3 sequence is CASSFSSSYEQYF. As DNA, the CDR3 is TGTGCCAGCAGCTTTAGCTCCTCCTACGAGCAGTACTTC. Complete variable domain (other parts from reference TRBV5-6 and TRBJ2-7): DAGVTQSPTHLIKTRGQQVTLRCSPKSGHDTVSWYQQALGQGPQFIFQYYEEEERQRGNFPDRFSGHQFPNYSSELNVNALLLGDSALYLCASSFSSSYEQYFGPGTRLTVT.

This clone was seen once. The CDR3 spells CASSPRPQGPQHF. The CDR3 nucleotides read TGTGCCAGCAGTCCAAGGCCGCAGGGACCCCAGCATTTT. The J gene is TRBJ1-5, the V gene TRBV6-1; D may be TRBD1 (5 bases). This CDR3 comprises 13 residues. Germline V lookup: CDR1 MNHNS, CDR2 SASEGT. With 5 bases removed from V and 10 bases from J, the gap between germline ends came to 15 bases.

This clone qualifies as medium-sized (0.01 to 0.1%). The V gene is TRBV7-2, the J gene TRBJ2-3, with D unresolved. Trimming took 1 base from V and 2 from J, leaving 4 bases between them. The CDR3 has 13 amino acids. The germline CDR1 and CDR2 sequences are SGHTA and FQGNSA. The CDR3 here is CASSLVYTDTQYF. CDR3 bases: TGTGCCAGCAGCTTAGTGTACACAGATACGCAGTATTTT.

The table lists this clone with many counts. The chain has TRBV7-6 and TRBJ2-2; 9 bases are shared with TRBD1. Losses at the gene ends were 4 bases for V and 6 bases for J; bases not matched to a gene: 3. Per germline, CDR1 SGHVS and CDR2 FNYEAQ. This CDR3 has 14 residues. CDR3 residues: CASSSGQGAGELFF. Written as DNA, the CDR3 is TGTGCCAGCAGCTCGGGACAGGGTGCCGGGGAGCTGTTTTTT.

This rearrangement joins TRBV29-1 to TRBJ2-1, with TRBD2 matching over 9 bases. Germline trimming cut 1 base from V and 4 bases from J; bases unmatched to any gene: 2. Germline lookup yields CDR1 SQVTM and CDR2 ANQGSEA. CDR3 length: 14 amino acids. The CDR3 is CSVEGSGGYNEQFF. The CDR3 nucleotides read TGCAGCGTTGAAGGTAGCGGGGGTTACAATGAGCAGTTCTTC.